Listed below are T cell receptor beta chains from one sample, sequenced in a study of T-cell reconstitution after alpha-beta-depleted transplantation in children. TCRdb reanalysed the PCR reads using MiXCR and keeps one entry per CDR3 protein. This sample has around 200,000 distinct CDR3 sequences, with 11% found just once. Specimen: PBMCs, collected before TCRalphabeta/CD19-depleted stem cell transplant. These receptors were collected from a child less than two years old with acute myeloid leukemia, due to receive a stem cell transplant. Both conserved end residues are part of each CDR3. D genes are given only for firm matches. Rows give clone size only sometimes, using once, few, many, or a class for an expanded clone.

V	D	size	J	CDR3	DNA
TRBV5-1	.	many	TRBJ2-6	CASSLAGRSGANVLTF	TGCGCCAGCAGCTTGGCGGGGCGCTCTGGGGCCAACGTCCTGACTTTC
TRBV20-1	.	.	TRBJ2-5	CSARSGAPQETQYF	TGCAGTGCTAGATCCGGGGCCCCCCAAGAGACCCAGTACTTC
TRBV20-1	.	many	TRBJ2-7	CSASGNDEQYF	TGCAGTGCTAGCGGAAACGACGAGCAGTACTTC
TRBV5-5	TRBD1	many	TRBJ2-3	CASSSRDRSTDTQYF	TGTGCCAGCAGCTCCCGGGACAGAAGCACAGATACGCAGTATTTT
TRBV2	.	many	TRBJ2-1	CASSEVSRGRNEQFF	TGTGCCAGCAGTGAGGTCAGCCGGGGGCGCAATGAGCAGTTCTTC
TRBV12-3/TRBV12-4	.	many	TRBJ2-5	CATKEASVIETQYF	TGTGCCACAAAGGAGGCTAGCGTGATCGAGACCCAGTACTTC
TRBV14	.	.	TRBJ2-7	CASSQDIRLSYEQYF	TGTGCCAGCAGCCAAGATATAAGACTCTCCTACGAGCAGTACTTC
TRBV7-2	.	.	TRBJ1-2	CASSPYLRQSNYGYTF	TGTGCCAGCAGCCCCTACTTACGACAGTCTAACTATGGCTACACCTTC
TRBV5-6	.	many	TRBJ2-7	CASSLGLAHSYEQYF	TGTGCCAGCAGCTTGGGCCTAGCGCATTCCTACGAGCAGTACTTC
TRBV7-7	.	many	TRBJ2-5	CASSLDSRGETQYF	TGTGCCAGCAGCTTAGACTCTAGGGGAGAGACCCAGTACTTC
TRBV30	TRBD2	once	TRBJ2-2	CAWRRASGIIGELFF	TGTGCCTGGAGGCGGGCTAGCGGGATAATCGGGGAGCTGTTTTTT
TRBV24-1	.	many	TRBJ2-7	CATSDTGYEQYF	TGTGCCACCAGTGATACAGGGTACGAGCAGTACTTC
TRBV14	.	many	TRBJ2-3	CASSQIADTRTDTQYF	TGTGCCAGCAGCCAGATTGCGGACACGCGCACAGATACGCAGTATTTT
TRBV6-2/TRBV6-3	TRBD1	few	TRBJ2-7	CASSFRRRTGVYEQYF	TGTGCCAGCAGTTTTCGACGTAGGACAGGGGTCTACGAGCAGTACTTC
TRBV6-2/TRBV6-3	.	many	TRBJ2-7	CASSYSRGTFEQYF	TGTGCCAGCAGTTACTCTCGCGGGACCTTCGAGCAGTACTTC
TRBV5-5	.	few	TRBJ2-7	CASSLTVAYEQYF	TGTGCCAGCAGCCTGACCGTTGCCTACGAGCAGTACTTC
TRBV20-1	TRBD2	many	TRBJ2-5	CSAETSGGYQETQYF	TGCAGTGCCGAGACTAGCGGGGGGTACCAAGAGACCCAGTACTTC
TRBV4-2	TRBD1	many	TRBJ2-1	CASSQQTSGTGIDEQFF	TGTGCCAGCAGCCAACAGACATCCGGGACAGGGATCGATGAGCAGTTCTTC
TRBV19	.	.	TRBJ2-3	CASSMERSTDTQYF	TGTGCCAGTAGTATGGAGAGAAGCACAGATACGCAGTATTTT
TRBV6-2/TRBV6-3	TRBD2	.	TRBJ2-1	CASSSGGAVKFF	TGTGCCAGCAGCAGCGGGGGGGCCGTGAAGTTCTTC
TRBV7-9	.	many	TRBJ2-7	CASSLDPRGEQYF	TGTGCCAGCAGCTTAGATCCGAGGGGTGAGCAGTACTTC
TRBV10-3	TRBD2	many	TRBJ2-7	CATGLAGPSYEQYF	TGTGCCACCGGACTAGCGGGACCCTCCTACGAGCAGTACTTC
TRBV12-3/TRBV12-4	.	many	TRBJ1-5	CASSQGNDQPQHF	TGTGCCAGCAGCCAGGGAAACGATCAGCCCCAGCATTTT
TRBV12-3/TRBV12-4	.	many	TRBJ2-7	CASSLPERAEQYF	TGTGCCAGCAGTTTACCGGAGAGGGCCGAGCAGTACTTC
TRBV6-6	.	many	TRBJ2-2	CASSYPRLGELFF	TGTGCCAGCAGTTACCCTAGGCTCGGGGAGCTGTTTTTT
TRBV10-3	TRBD2	many	TRBJ2-2	CAISELAGGMELFF	TGTGCCATCAGTGAACTGGCGGGAGGGATGGAGCTGTTTTTT
TRBV9	.	many	TRBJ2-4	CASSVGGGRLDIQYF	TGTGCCAGCAGCGTTGGTGGAGGGCGCTTAGACATTCAGTACTTC
TRBV20-1	.	many	TRBJ2-5	CSASPLLGPTRETQYF	TGCAGTGCTAGCCCCCTCCTCGGCCCGACAAGGGAGACCCAGTACTTC
TRBV10-1	TRBD2	.	TRBJ2-1	CASSDPTSGGGIF	TGCGCCAGCAGTGACCCGACTAGCGGGGGTGGAATCTTC
TRBV5-6	.	.	TRBJ2-3	CASSPVHGEFTDTQYF	TGTGCCAGCAGCCCGGTTCATGGGGAGTTCACAGATACGCAGTATTTT
TRBV12-3/TRBV12-4	.	many	TRBJ1-1	CASSSPGHPNTEAFF	TGTGCCAGCAGTTCCCCGGGACACCCGAACACTGAAGCTTTCTTT
TRBV19	.	many	TRBJ1-5	CASRDRRGSNQPQHF	TGTGCCAGTAGGGATAGGCGAGGTAGCAATCAGCCCCAGCATTTT
TRBV27	.	many	TRBJ2-2	CASRRRTANTGELFF	TGTGCCAGCCGCCGACGGACCGCGAACACCGGGGAGCTGTTTTTT
TRBV2	TRBD2	many	TRBJ2-3	CASSLSGSSDTQYF	TGTGCCAGCAGTTTGAGCGGGAGCTCAGATACGCAGTATTTT
TRBV20-1	.	.	TRBJ1-2	CSASRSGAQDGHTF	TGCAGTGCTAGCAGAAGCGGGGCGCAAGACGGCCACACCTTC
TRBV5-1	.	many	TRBJ2-5	CASSHPVFPETQYF	TGCGCCAGCAGCCACCCAGTGTTTCCGGAGACCCAGTACTTC
TRBV5-1	TRBD2	many	TRBJ2-1	CASSPTSGRASNEQFF	TGCGCCAGCAGCCCGACTAGCGGGAGGGCAAGCAATGAGCAGTTCTTC
TRBV7-2	.	many	TRBJ2-4	CASSLVGLAKNIQYF	TGTGCCAGCAGCTTAGTAGGTCTAGCCAAAAACATTCAGTACTTC
TRBV12-3/TRBV12-4	.	many	TRBJ2-3	CASSLAAGGTDTQYF	TGTGCCAGCAGTTTAGCGGCAGGGGGCACAGATACGCAGTATTTT
TRBV12-3/TRBV12-4	.	.	TRBJ1-4	CASSLAGDGEKLFF	TGTGCCAGCAGTTTAGCGGGGGACGGTGAAAAACTGTTTTTT
TRBV20-1	.	many	TRBJ2-2	CSASDGTGELFF	TGCAGTGCTTCGGACGGTACCGGGGAGCTGTTTTTT
TRBV29-1	.	.	TRBJ2-2	CSAQGERGLNTGELFF	TGCAGCGCCCAGGGGGAGCGGGGTCTTAACACCGGGGAGCTGTTTTTT
TRBV12-3/TRBV12-4	.	many	TRBJ2-2	CASSFRGPGELFF	TGTGCCAGCAGTTTTAGGGGCCCCGGGGAGCTGTTTTTT